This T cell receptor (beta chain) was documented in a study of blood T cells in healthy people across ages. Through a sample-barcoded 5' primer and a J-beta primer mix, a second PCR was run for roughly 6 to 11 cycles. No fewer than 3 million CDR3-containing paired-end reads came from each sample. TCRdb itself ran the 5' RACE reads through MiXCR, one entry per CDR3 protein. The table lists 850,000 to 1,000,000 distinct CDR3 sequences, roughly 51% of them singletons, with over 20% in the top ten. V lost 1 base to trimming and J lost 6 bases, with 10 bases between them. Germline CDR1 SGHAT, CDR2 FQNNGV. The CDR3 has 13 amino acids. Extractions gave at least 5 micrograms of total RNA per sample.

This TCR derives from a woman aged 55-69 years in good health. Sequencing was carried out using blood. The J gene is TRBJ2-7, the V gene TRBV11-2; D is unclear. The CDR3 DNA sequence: TGTGCCAGCAGCTTAGGGGTAGGGCTCGAGCAGTACTTC. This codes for CASSLGVGLEQYF.